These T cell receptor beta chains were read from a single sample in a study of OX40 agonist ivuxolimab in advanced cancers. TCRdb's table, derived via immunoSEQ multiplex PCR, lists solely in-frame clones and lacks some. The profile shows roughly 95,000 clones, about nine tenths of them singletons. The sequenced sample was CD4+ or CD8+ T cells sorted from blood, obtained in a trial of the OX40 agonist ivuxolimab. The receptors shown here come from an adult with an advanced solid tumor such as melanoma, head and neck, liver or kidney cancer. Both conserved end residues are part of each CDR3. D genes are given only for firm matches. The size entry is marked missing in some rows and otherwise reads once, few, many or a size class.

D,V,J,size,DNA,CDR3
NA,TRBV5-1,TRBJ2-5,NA,TGCGCCAGCAGCTTAGAGGGGGGTTACCAAGAGACCCAGTACTTC,CASSLEGGYQETQYF
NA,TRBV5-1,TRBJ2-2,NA,TGCGCCAGCAGCGTGGAGCGGCCCACCGGGGAGCTGTTTTTT,CASSVERPTGELFF
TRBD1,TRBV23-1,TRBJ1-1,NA,TGCGCCAGCAGCCGTCCCGGGACAGGGGGCATGAACACTGAAGCTTTCTTT,CASSRPGTGGMNTEAFF
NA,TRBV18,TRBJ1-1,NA,TGTGCCAGCTCACCACCGAGTGTGAACACTGAAGCTTTCTTT,CASSPPSVNTEAFF
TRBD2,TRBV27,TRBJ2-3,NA,TGTGCCAGCAGTTTATGGGCTAGCGGGAGATTAGATACGCAGTATTTT,CASSLWASGRLDTQYF
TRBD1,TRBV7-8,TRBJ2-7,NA,TGTGCCAGCAGCAGCTCACAGGGGCGCGAGCAGTACTTC,CASSSSQGREQYF
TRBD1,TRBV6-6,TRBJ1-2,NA,TGTGCCAGCAGCCTCGGACAGGGAGGAATCGGCTACACCTTC,CASSLGQGGIGYTF
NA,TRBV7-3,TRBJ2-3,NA,TGTGCCAGCAGCCCCCAAGGCGGGTCAACAGATACGCAGTATTTT,CASSPQGGSTDTQYF
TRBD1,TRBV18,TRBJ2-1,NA,TGTGCCAGCTCACGCAGACAGGGAGATCCCAATGAGCAGTTCTTC,CASSRRQGDPNEQFF
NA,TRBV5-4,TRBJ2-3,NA,TGTGCCAGCAGCCAAAATAACCGGGACACCGAGGATACGCAGTATTTT,CASSQNNRDTEDTQYF
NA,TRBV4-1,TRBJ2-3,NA,TGCGCCAGCAGTTTCGCCGGGGGCGCGTACACAGATACGCAGTATTTT,CASSFAGGAYTDTQYF
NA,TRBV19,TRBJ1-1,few,TGTGCCAGTAGCCTAATACACTCCATGAACACTGAAGCTTTCTTT,CASSLIHSMNTEAFF
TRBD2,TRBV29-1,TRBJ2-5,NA,TGCAGCGTTGAAGGACCGGGACTAGCAGTTGGCGATGAGACCCAGTACTTC,CSVEGPGLAVGDETQYF
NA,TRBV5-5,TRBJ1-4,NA,TGTGCCAGCAGCTTCGCCCCGGGGGGCACTAATGAAAAACTGTTTTTT,CASSFAPGGTNEKLFF
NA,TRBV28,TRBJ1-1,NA,TGTGCCAGCAGTCCCACTGGACAGGAAGCTTTCTTT,CASSPTGQEAFF
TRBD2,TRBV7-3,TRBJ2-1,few,TGTGCCAGCAGCAGAACCGGGACTAGCGGTGACAATGAGCAGTTCTTC,CASSRTGTSGDNEQFF
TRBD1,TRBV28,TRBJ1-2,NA,TGTGCCAGCAGTTTCTCCGGGACAGCATCGGTCCTCTACACCTTC,CASSFSGTASVLYTF
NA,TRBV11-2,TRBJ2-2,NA,TGTGCCAGCAGCTTAGATCTGTCGGGGAAGAACACCGGGGAGCTGTTTTTT,CASSLDLSGKNTGELFF
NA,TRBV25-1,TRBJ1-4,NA,TGTGCCAGCAGTGAATTCGGGGGCAGGGTTGAAAAACTGTTTTTT,CASSEFGGRVEKLFF
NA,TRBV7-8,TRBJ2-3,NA,TGTGCCAGCAGCACCCGGGCAGATACGCAGTATTTT,CASSTRADTQYF
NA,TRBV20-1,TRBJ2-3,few,TGCAGCCCGCGGCACACAGATACGCAGTATTTT,CSPRHTDTQYF
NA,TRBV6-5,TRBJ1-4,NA,TGTGCCAGCAGTTACTCTTCGGCGGACGGACAGGAAAAACTGTTTTTT,CASSYSSADGQEKLFF
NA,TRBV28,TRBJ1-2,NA,TGTGCCAGCAGTTTGGAGTTTAAGGGCTACACCTTC,CASSLEFKGYTF
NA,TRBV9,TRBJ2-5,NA,TGTGCCAGCAGTCCCGGACAGCAAGAGACCCAGTACTTC,CASSPGQQETQYF
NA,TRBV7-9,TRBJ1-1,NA,TGTGCCAGCAGTTCCGGCACACAACTCTCCCGAGGGATGAACACTGAAGCTTTCTTT,CASSSGTQLSRGMNTEAFF
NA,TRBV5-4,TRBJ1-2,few,TGTGCCAGCAGCCAGAAGAACCTTCAGGGCTACACCTTC,CASSQKNLQGYTF
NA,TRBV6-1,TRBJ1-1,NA,TGTGCCAGCAGTAGGCCGGAATTGGCCAACGCTTTCTTT,CASSRPELANAFF
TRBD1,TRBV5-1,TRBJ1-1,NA,TGCGCCAGCAGCCCAGAACCGGGACAGGGGAACACTGAAGCTTTCTTT,CASSPEPGQGNTEAFF
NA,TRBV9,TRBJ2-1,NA,TGTGCCAGCAGCGCCCTCGGGGCTGCGGCCTACAATGAGCAGTTCTTC,CASSALGAAAYNEQFF
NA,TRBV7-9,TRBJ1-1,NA,TGTGCCAGCAGCTTAGTAGTATTGTCAGACACTGAAGCTTTCTTT,CASSLVVLSDTEAFF
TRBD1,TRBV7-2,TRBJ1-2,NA,TGTGCCAGCAGTCGAGACAGGGCGGGGAACTATGGCTACACCTTC,CASSRDRAGNYGYTF
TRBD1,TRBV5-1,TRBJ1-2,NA,TGCGCCAGCAGCTGGACAGGACAGGATAACTATGGCTACACCTTC,CASSWTGQDNYGYTF
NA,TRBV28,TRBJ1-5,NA,TGTGCCAGCAACGCTGGAGACACCTATCAGCCCCAGCATTTT,CASNAGDTYQPQHF
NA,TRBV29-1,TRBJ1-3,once,TGCAGCGTTGAATCTGCAGAGGGAAACACCATATATTTT,CSVESAEGNTIYF
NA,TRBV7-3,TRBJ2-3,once,TGTGCCAGCAGCGTCCGACCCGGCGCAGATACGCAGTATTTT,CASSVRPGADTQYF
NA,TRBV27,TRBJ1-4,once,TGTGCCAGCAGTTCCCGACAGAATGAAAAACTGTTTTTT,CASSSRQNEKLFF
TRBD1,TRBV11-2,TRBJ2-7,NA,TGTGCCAGCAGCGAACAGGGGTACGAGCAGTACTTC,CASSEQGYEQYF
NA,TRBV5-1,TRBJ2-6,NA,TGCGCCAGCAGCCCTGGACACACCTCTGGGGCCAACGTCCTGACTTTC,CASSPGHTSGANVLTF
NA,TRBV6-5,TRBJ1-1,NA,TGTGCCAGCAGGGGCCCTGGTGCCCCTGAAGCTTTCTTT,CASRGPGAPEAFF
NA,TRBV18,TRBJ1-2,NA,TGTGCCAGCTCGTACGGAGGGGGGCGAGACTATGGCTACACCTTC,CASSYGGGRDYGYTF
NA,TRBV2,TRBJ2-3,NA,TGTGCCAGCAGTGCTAGCGTTGGCACAGATACGCAGTATTTT,CASSASVGTDTQYF
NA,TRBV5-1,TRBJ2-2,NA,TGCGCCAGCAGCTTGTCTCCGGGGGCCAGGACCGGGGAGCTGTTTTTT,CASSLSPGARTGELFF
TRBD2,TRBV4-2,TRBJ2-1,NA,TGTGCCAGCAGCCAAGAAAAACTCGGTAGCGGGAACAATGAGCAGTTCTTC,CASSQEKLGSGNNEQFF
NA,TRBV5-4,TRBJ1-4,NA,TGTGCCAGCAGCTTGGGGGCAGCAACTAATGAAAAACTGTTTTTT,CASSLGAATNEKLFF
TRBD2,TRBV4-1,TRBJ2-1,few,TGCGCCAGCAGCCAAGGTCTAGCGGGGGAGGGCAATGAGCAGTTCTTC,CASSQGLAGEGNEQFF
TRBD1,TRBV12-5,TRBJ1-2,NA,TGTGCTAGTGGTGCCTCGACAGGGGTTTGGGAGTATGGCTACACCTTC,CASGASTGVWEYGYTF
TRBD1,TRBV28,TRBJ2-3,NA,TGTGCCAGCAGTGGACAGGGCACAGATACGCAGTATTTT,CASSGQGTDTQYF
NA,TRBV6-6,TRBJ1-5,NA,TGTGCCAGCAGGGAGGGCAATCAGCCCCAGCATTTT,CASREGNQPQHF
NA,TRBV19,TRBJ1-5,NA,TGTGCCAGTAGTATAGGCTTTCGGGTTGGGCCCAATCAGCCCCAGCATTTT,CASSIGFRVGPNQPQHF
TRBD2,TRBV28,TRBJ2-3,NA,TGTGCCAGCAGCCCCTCTTGGGCGGGAGGGAGCACAGATACGCAGTATTTT,CASSPSWAGGSTDTQYF
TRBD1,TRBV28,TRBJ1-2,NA,TGTGCCAGCAGTATGGGACAGCACTATGGCTACACCTTC,CASSMGQHYGYTF
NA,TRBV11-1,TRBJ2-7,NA,TGTGCCAGCAGCTTAGGTACAGACTCCTACGAGCAGTACTTC,CASSLGTDSYEQYF
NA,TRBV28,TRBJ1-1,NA,TGTGCCAGCACCCCGGGCGGGTTGAACACTGAAGCTTTCTTT,CASTPGGLNTEAFF
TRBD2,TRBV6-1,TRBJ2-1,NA,TGTGCCAGCATCCTAGCGGGAGCTTATGAGCAGTTCTTC,CASILAGAYEQFF
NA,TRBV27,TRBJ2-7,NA,TGTGCCAGCAGTTTAGCCGGAGGCGAGCAGTACTTC,CASSLAGGEQYF